This T cell receptor (beta chain) is drawn from a study of cytomegalovirus exposure and HLA in healthy donors. General study points: Later analysis revealed greater clonal expansion in HLA-associated TCR beta chains than in equally common others. CMV serostatus stood as the only immune exposure information on hand. Certain sequence variants were highly shared and formed a cluster, and this cluster was likely a sequencing artifact.

Losses at the gene ends were 2 bases for V and 0 bases for J; bases not matched to a gene: 8. Looked up from germline, CDR1 is SGHDT and CDR2 is YYEEEE. This CDR3 contains 18 residues. In the PCR, 60 Vbeta and 13 Jbeta primers were used. Only in-frame clones appear in the TCRdb table, and some are missing; sequencing was by immunoSEQ multiplex PCR. Of some 160,000 clones in the sample, about 85% were seen once. On this clone itself: Its matching antigen is unknown.

The rearrangement links TRBV5-6 to TRBJ2-1; TRBD2 matches at 10 bases. The specimen was PBMCs. This clonotype was sampled from a man aged 25 to 40 in good health and CMV-seropositive. The DNA for the CDR3 is TGTGCCAGCAGCTTCGGGCTAGCGGGAGTGGGCTCCTACAATGAGCAGTTCTTC. The encoded protein is CASSFGLAGVGSYNEQFF. Full variable domain (missing parts from reference TRBV5-6 and TRBJ2-1): DAGVTQSPTHLIKTRGQQVTLRCSPKSGHDTVSWYQQALGQGPQFIFQYYEEEERQRGNFPDRFSGHQFPNYSSELNVNALLLGDSALYLCASSFGLAGVGSYNEQFFGPGTRLTVL.